A selection of T cell receptor beta chains follows, all from one sample in a study of early T cells in non-severe SARS-CoV-2 infection. TCRdb re-analysed the 5' RACE reads in MiXCR, keeping a single row per CDR3 protein. The top ten clones hold about 14% of a sample with about 71,000 distinct CDR3 sequences, roughly an eighth of them seen once. Sequencing was carried out using whole blood. These receptors all stem from an adult who was a healthcare worker with PCR-confirmed SARS-CoV-2 infection or an uninfected control (not recorded which). The CDR3 runs from the conserved cysteine through the conserved F or W. The D gene is left open where the match is weak. Clone size is not always given. Where it is, it says once, few, many or a class for expanded clones.

V gene	D gene	clone size	J gene	CDR3 protein	CDR3 DNA
TRBV13	NA	many	TRBJ2-5	CASSLGQFPQTQYF	TGTGCCAGCAGCTTAGGACAGTTCCCCCAGACCCAGTACTTC
TRBV6-5	TRBD2	NA	TRBJ2-3	CASRRRGGLGDTQYF	TGTGCCAGCAGGCGGAGGGGAGGGTTGGGAGATACGCAGTATTTT
TRBV7-9	NA	many	TRBJ1-4	CASSYGPPGEEKLFF	TGTGCCAGCAGCTACGGCCCTCCAGGGGAGGAAAAACTGTTTTTT
TRBV28	TRBD1	NA	TRBJ1-2	CASSAKGQYANYGYTF	TGTGCCAGCAGTGCAAAGGGACAGTATGCTAACTATGGCTACACCTTC
TRBV5-6	TRBD1	many	TRBJ2-1	CASSPPGQRDNEQFF	TGTGCCAGCAGCCCGCCGGGACAGAGGGACAATGAGCAGTTCTTC
TRBV6-1	NA	NA	TRBJ2-7	CASSATRDEQYF	TGTGCCAGCAGTGCCACCAGGGACGAGCAGTACTTC
TRBV7-2	NA	many	TRBJ2-5	CASSLRGFGETQYF	TGTGCCAGCAGCTTGAGAGGGTTTGGAGAGACCCAGTACTTC
TRBV20-1	TRBD1	many	TRBJ1-1	CSGLTGVNTEAFF	TGCAGTGGACTAACAGGGGTGAACACTGAAGCTTTCTTT
TRBV13	TRBD1	NA	TRBJ2-7	CASSAWTGYEQYF	TGTGCCAGCAGCGCCTGGACAGGCTACGAGCAGTACTTC
TRBV27	NA	NA	TRBJ1-2	CASSPLRAPYGYTF	TGTGCCAGCAGTCCCCTCCGGGCTCCCTATGGCTACACCTTC
TRBV2	TRBD1	NA	TRBJ1-2	CASKKDGQGDYGYTF	TGTGCCAGCAAGAAGGATGGACAGGGTGACTATGGCTACACCTTC
TRBV20-1	TRBD1	NA	TRBJ2-1	CSALPGTGPHNEQFF	TGCAGTGCGCTCCCGGGGACAGGTCCCCACAATGAGCAGTTCTTC
TRBV5-1	NA	many	TRBJ2-2	CASSWLVNTGELFF	TGCGCCAGCAGCTGGTTGGTGAACACCGGGGAGCTGTTTTTT
TRBV20-1	NA	many	TRBJ1-4	CSARATGFEKLFF	TGCAGTGCTAGAGCGACAGGATTTGAAAAACTGTTTTTT
TRBV30	TRBD1	few	TRBJ1-1	CAWTRTGYTEAFF	TGTGCCTGGACCCGGACAGGATACACTGAAGCTTTCTTT
TRBV29-1	NA	many	TRBJ1-1	CSVVGDSSEAFF	TGCAGCGTTGTGGGGGATAGCAGTGAAGCTTTCTTT
TRBV6-2/TRBV6-3	NA	NA	TRBJ1-5	CASSYRDQPQHF	TGTGCCAGCAGTTACCGGGATCAGCCCCAGCATTTT
TRBV5-5	NA	NA	TRBJ2-3	CASSLAFTGGTDTQYF	TGTGCCAGCAGCTTGGCCTTCACAGGAGGAACAGATACGCAGTATTTT
TRBV12-3/TRBV12-4	TRBD1	few	TRBJ1-1	CASSLMKTGLAFF	TGTGCCAGCAGTTTAATGAAGACAGGGCTGGCTTTCTTT
TRBV7-8	NA	many	TRBJ1-2	CASSLGLGKGYGYTF	TGTGCCAGCAGCTTAGGGCTGGGGAAGGGGTATGGCTACACCTTC
TRBV7-2	NA	NA	TRBJ1-4	CASSLSEYEKLFF	TGTGCCAGCAGCTTATCAGAGTACGAAAAACTGTTTTTT
TRBV19	NA	many	TRBJ2-1	CASSISSRGDEQFF	TGTGCCAGTAGTATATCCTCCAGGGGGGATGAGCAGTTCTTC
TRBV10-2	TRBD2	many	TRBJ2-7	CASSSSGVYEQYF	TGCGCCAGCAGCTCCAGCGGGGTCTACGAGCAGTACTTC
TRBV5-4	NA	NA	TRBJ1-2	CASNSQQGNYGYTF	TGTGCCAGCAACTCCCAACAGGGTAACTATGGCTACACCTTC
TRBV14	TRBD1	few	TRBJ2-1	CASSRTGTGIRDEQFF	TGTGCCAGCAGCAGGACAGGGACCGGAATTCGTGATGAGCAGTTCTTC
TRBV12-3/TRBV12-4	NA	NA	TRBJ2-3	CASRDGPGTDTQYF	TGTGCCAGCAGAGACGGACCCGGCACAGATACGCAGTATTTT
TRBV9	TRBD1	few	TRBJ1-2	CASSTTDRGPGSGYTF	TGTGCCAGCAGCACGACAGACAGGGGGCCTGGGAGCGGCTACACCTTC
TRBV5-4	NA	NA	TRBJ2-1	CASSPELSSYNEQFF	TGTGCCAGCAGCCCGGAGTTGAGCTCCTACAATGAGCAGTTCTTC
TRBV12-3/TRBV12-4	NA	NA	TRBJ2-2	CASRDRSMPGELFF	TGTGCCAGCAGGGACCGGAGTATGCCCGGGGAGCTGTTTTTT
TRBV7-2	NA	many	TRBJ2-3	CASSLQGRSDTQYF	TGTGCCAGCAGCTTACAGGGGCGATCAGATACGCAGTATTTT
TRBV10-3	NA	few	TRBJ2-6	CAIRKGSGANVLTF	TGTGCCATCAGAAAAGGTTCTGGGGCCAACGTCCTGACTTTC
TRBV28	TRBD2	many	TRBJ2-7	CASSGLAGGLSYEQYF	TGTGCCAGCAGTGGACTAGCGGGGGGTTTGTCCTACGAGCAGTACTTC
TRBV6-2/TRBV6-3	TRBD1	NA	TRBJ2-5	CASSNRTGGETQYF	TGTGCCAGCAGTAATCGGACAGGGGGAGAGACCCAGTACTTC
TRBV28	NA	few	TRBJ1-6	CASTPGGGNRRSPLHF	TGTGCCAGCACCCCCGGAGGGGGAAACAGAAGATCACCCCTCCACTTT
TRBV11-3	TRBD1	NA	TRBJ1-2	CASSRDRVAYGYTF	TGTGCCAGCAGCCGAGACAGGGTAGCCTATGGCTACACCTTC
TRBV6-6	NA	many	TRBJ1-1	CASTAGVTEAFF	TGTGCCAGCACCGCAGGGGTAACTGAAGCTTTCTTT
TRBV6-5	NA	many	TRBJ1-6	CASRSVNNSPLHF	TGTGCCAGCAGGTCGGTGAATAATTCACCCCTCCACTTT
TRBV2	NA	few	TRBJ1-5	CASGQLNQPQHF	TGTGCCAGCGGACAATTAAATCAGCCCCAGCATTTT
TRBV7-9	NA	many	TRBJ2-1	CASSFKQGLSNNEQFF	TGTGCCAGCAGCTTCAAACAGGGACTCTCGAACAATGAGCAGTTCTTC
TRBV29-1	TRBD2	NA	TRBJ2-1	CSVGLAGVEQFF	TGCAGCGTTGGACTAGCGGGGGTGGAGCAGTTCTTC
TRBV6-1	NA	few	TRBJ2-4	CASSDSGLAKNIQYF	TGTGCCAGCAGTGACTCAGGTCTAGCCAAAAACATTCAGTACTTC
TRBV7-2	NA	many	TRBJ1-2	CASTHGRESDYGYTF	TGTGCCAGCACCCACGGTAGGGAGTCGGACTATGGCTACACCTTC
TRBV28	NA	few	TRBJ2-7	CASSSAVEQYF	TGTGCCAGCAGTTCCGCCGTAGAGCAGTACTTC
TRBV11-1	NA	once	TRBJ2-3	CASSLMSAGMGTDTQYF	TGTGCCAGCAGCTTAATGTCGGCAGGGATGGGGACAGATACGCAGTATTTT
TRBV27	TRBD1	many	TRBJ1-5	CASRRGDRDQPQHF	TGTGCCAGCAGGAGGGGGGACAGAGATCAGCCCCAGCATTTT
TRBV20-1	NA	NA	TRBJ2-5	CSASTQETQYF	TGCAGTGCTAGCACCCAAGAGACCCAGTACTTC
TRBV2	TRBD1	once	TRBJ2-3	CATTRQGFTDTQYF	TGTGCCACAACTAGACAGGGGTTCACAGATACGCAGTATTTT
TRBV29-1	TRBD1	many	TRBJ2-5	CSVLKTRTGQETQYF	TGCAGCGTTCTCAAAACCCGGACAGGGCAGGAGACCCAGTACTTC
TRBV6-5	NA	few	TRBJ1-2	CASSTPQTGGDGYTF	TGTGCCAGCAGTACCCCCCAAACCGGGGGCGATGGCTACACCTTC
TRBV20-1	TRBD1	many	TRBJ1-2	CSAPIQGGNYGYTF	TGCAGTGCTCCGATCCAGGGGGGGAACTATGGCTACACCTTC
TRBV29-1	NA	many	TRBJ2-5	CSGGGLYREPLETQYF	TGCAGCGGGGGCGGTCTTTACCGGGAGCCCCTGGAGACCCAGTACTTC